This record concerns one TCR beta chain sequence. Distinct nucleotide sequences in the sample also encode this CDR3. The ends lost 5 bases at V and 3 bases at J; junction bases unmatched: 3. The CDR3 contains 15 residues. Germline CDR1 reads SGHNT; CDR2 reads YENEEA. The sample is drawn from a study of technical replicates of blood from a few donors. Generated by immunoSEQ multiplex PCR, the TCRdb table keeps only in-frame clones and is missing some. This sample yields over 80,000 clones, of which about 95% are seen a single time; under 0.45% belongs to the top ten. The sample consisted of T cells isolated from PBMCs. The J gene is TRBJ2-1, the V gene TRBV11-3; 11 bases line up with TRBD2. The TCR was taken from a human donor in good health. In DNA, the CDR3 is TGTGCCAGCAGCCTAGGACTAGCGGGCTACAATGAGCAGTTCTTC. This translates into CASSLGLAGYNEQFF.